This T cell receptor (beta chain) is from a study of cytotoxic CD8 clonotypes in ibrutinib-treated CLL. Study information: Of a cohort that held around 11 relapsed/refractory and around 15 treatment-naive patients, fewer than 18 were IGHV unmutated.

The targeted sequencing depth was 1 in 200,000 to 1 in 1 million T cells. TCRdb's table, derived via immunoSEQ multiplex PCR, lists solely in-frame clones and lacks some. The table records 250,000 to 350,000 clones, approximately 76% of them present only once. Trimming removed 4 bases at V and 1 base at J, with 12 bases between. This CDR3 has 15 residues. The V gene's germline CDR1 is ENHRY and CDR2 SYGVKD. This chain connects TRBV10-3 to TRBJ2-3; tentatively, D is TRBD2 (5 bases). Source: PBMCs, taken at disease progression, from a patient treated with ibrutinib. This clonotype was sampled from a human donor with chronic lymphocytic leukemia. The CDR3 protein is CAISGKLARTDTQYF. Here the CDR3 DNA reads TGTGCCATCAGTGGGAAGCTAGCCCGCACAGATACGCAGTATTTT.